The 28 T cell receptor beta chains in this list originate from one sample, sequenced in a study of T cells in Graves' hyperthyroidism and ophthalmopathy. It was RNA transcripts that yielded the amplified TCR beta CDR3 regions. When the TCR CDR3 underwent first-round RT-PCR, the HTBI primer set was used. TCRdb analysed the multiplex PCR reads with MiXCR anew, one entry per CDR3 protein. The sample holds about 640,000 distinct CDR3 sequences, roughly 14% seen once. The sequenced material came from blood. Every receptor here comes from a woman aged 45-65 years with Graves' ophthalmopathy.

This clonotype was detected ten times or more. The V gene is TRBV12-3 or TRBV12-4, the J gene TRBJ2-1; 13 bases are a match to TRBD2. With V trimmed by 2 bases and J by 9 bases, 10 bases remained unmatched. The CDR3 consists of 17 residues. CDR3 bases: TGTGCCAGCAGTTTAAGGCCCGGGACTAGCGGGAAGGGTGAGCAGTTCTTC. Its protein product is CASSLRPGTSGKGEQFF.

To note about this clonotype: A read error is possible here, since a much larger clone lies one base away. V gene TRBV6-2 or TRBV6-3 combines with J gene TRBJ1-2; D remains unclear. The CDR3 is 13 residues long. Germline CDR1 and CDR2: MNHEY and SVGEGT. The CDR3 is CASSLWPGDGHTF. CDR3 DNA: TGTGCCAGCAGCCTCTGGCCGGGTGATGGCCACACCTTC.

The chain has TRBV5-1 and TRBJ2-2, with 13 positions matching TRBD2. Unmatched junction bases numbered 11, after V lost 5 bases and J lost 4 bases. CDR3 length equals 18 residues. Germline lookup yields CDR1 SGHRS and CDR2 YFSETQ. The CDR3 nucleotides are TGCGCCAGCAGACCCAAGGAAACTAGCGGGAGGGGCACCGGGGAGCTGTTTTTT. Protein: CASRPKETSGRGTGELFF.

This clonotype was observed many times. The chain uses TRBV20-1 and TRBJ2-1; 11 positions match TRBD2. The CDR3 is 14 residues long. The germline V gene encodes CDR1 DFQATT and CDR2 SNEGSKA (reference sequence). After removal of 5 bases from V and 7 bases from J, the junction contained 7 bases not matched to a gene. In DNA, the CDR3 is TGCAGTGCTCCACTAGCGGGAGAGTTTAATGAGCAGTTCTTC. It encodes CSAPLAGEFNEQFF.

This clonotype was counted many times. The rearrangement joins TRBV20-1 to TRBJ2-7; 12 positions match TRBD2. V gave up 6 bases and J gave up 4 bases; unmatched junction bases: 10. Germline loops: CDR1 DFQATT, CDR2 SNEGSKA (reference sequence). CDR3 size: 15 residues. The CDR3 sequence is CSAPTSGSGVYEQYF. The DNA for the CDR3 is TGCAGTGCGCCGACTAGCGGGAGTGGTGTTTACGAGCAGTACTTC.

The sample holds many counts of this clonotype. The chain is built from TRBV5-1 and TRBJ1-2; 12 bases are a match to TRBD1. Germline V gene data show CDR1 as SGHRS and CDR2 as YFSETQ. CDR3 length: 17 amino acids. Trimming took 8 bases from V and 5 from J; bases not matched to a gene: 16. The DNA for the CDR3 is TGCGCCAGTCACACCGGGACAGGGGGCGCCTTAGGTTATGGCTACACCTTC. Translating it yields CASHTGTGGALGYGYTF. Based on the CDR3 plus reference TRBV5-1 and TRBJ1-2, the full variable domain is KAGVTQTPRYLIKTRGQQVTLSCSPISGHRSVSWYQQTPGQGLQFLFEYFSETQRNKGNFPGRFSGRQFSNSRSEMNVSTLELGDSALYLCASHTGTGGALGYGYTFGSGTRLTVV.

This clonotype was seen at least ten times. The chain has TRBV6-2 or TRBV6-3 and TRBJ2-7; 12 positions agree with TRBD2. Germline CDR1 and CDR2: MNHEY and SVGEGT. CDR3 length: 16 amino acids. V was clipped by 4 bases and J by 2 bases; unmatched bases: 6. This CDR3 reads CASSSFRLAGAYEQYF. The CDR3 DNA reads TGTGCCAGCAGTTCCTTTCGACTAGCGGGAGCCTACGAGCAGTACTTC.

This clonotype was picked up a small number of times. The rearrangement uses TRBV27 and TRBJ2-1; TRBD2 agrees at 13 bases. Germline V gives CDR1 MNHEY, CDR2 SMNVEV (reference sequence). The CDR3 runs to 17 residues. V shed 9 bases and J 4 bases; nucleotides not matched to a gene: 12. The CDR3 spells CASGGLAGANPYNEQFF. CDR3 coding DNA: TGTGCCAGTGGCGGACTAGCGGGAGCAAACCCATACAATGAGCAGTTCTTC.

This clonotype was seen a single time. The chain is built from TRBV10-3 and TRBJ1-5, with 10 bases lining up with TRBD1. Germline lookup yields CDR1 ENHRY and CDR2 SYGVKD. Trimming took 2 bases from V and 3 from J; bases not matched to a gene: 13. CDR3 length: 19 amino acids. The CDR3 DNA reads TGTGCCATCAGTGAGGGGGACAGGGGACCTGTGGATAACAATCAGCCCCAGCATTTT. Its translation: CAISEGDRGPVDNNQPQHF.

This clonotype was seen at least ten times. This chain connects TRBV20-1 to TRBJ2-1, with D unclear. Germline V gives CDR1 DFQATT, CDR2 SNEGSKA (reference sequence). V was trimmed by 6 bases and J by 0 bases, leaving 15 bases between them. The CDR3 is 15 amino acids. The CDR3 nucleotides read TGCAGTGCAACTCTAGTGAGCAACTCCTACAATGAGCAGTTCTTC. It translates to CSATLVSNSYNEQFF.

At least ten counts were recorded for this clonotype. The V and J genes are TRBV18 and TRBJ2-5, with 8 bases identical to TRBD1. In germline, CDR1 is KGHSH, CDR2 LQKENI. V gave up 3 bases and J gave up 5 bases; unmatched junction bases: 11. The CDR3 covers 16 residues. CDR3 amino acids: CASSPTPGQGMETQYF. The CDR3, as DNA: TGTGCCAGCTCACCTACACCCGGACAGGGCATGGAGACCCAGTACTTC.

This clonotype has a handful of counts. The V gene is TRBV4-1, the J gene TRBJ2-1; D not certain. Germline CDR1 reads MGHRA; CDR2 reads YSYEKL. CDR3 length: 15 residues. Trimming took off 3 bases at V and 2 bases at J, with 11 bases between the two ends. CDR3 bases: TGCGCCAGCAGCCAGACCAACTCCCCCTACAATGAGCAGTTCTTC. Translation gives CASSQTNSPYNEQFF.

This clonotype was recorded at least ten times. The genes are TRBV2 and TRBJ1-1; D uncertain. Germline CDR1 and CDR2: SNHLY and FYNNEI. The CDR3 sequence is 18 residues long. Between the trimmed V and J ends, which lost 2 bases and 1 base, there was a span of 20 bases. The CDR3: CASSENGGAGIQNTEAFF. CDR3 DNA: TGTGCCAGCAGTGAAAATGGTGGCGCCGGGATTCAGAACACTGAAGCTTTCTTT.

V usage is TRBV7-2 and J usage is TRBJ1-5, with TRBD1 as a possible D gene (5 bases). CDR3 length: 16 amino acids. Germline CDR1 and CDR2: SGHTA and FQGNSA. Trimming took 6 bases from V and 0 from J, leaving 15 bases between them. The DNA of the CDR3 is TGTGCCAGCAGGGACGGGGCGCTATATAGCAATCAGCCCCAGCATTTT. It codes for CASRDGALYSNQPQHF.

In its sample, this clonotype was seen many times. This chain links TRBV24-1 with TRBJ2-1; 7 nucleotides agree with TRBD2. The CDR3 runs 17 residues. Per the germline V gene, CDR1 is KGHDR and CDR2 is SFDVKD. V shed 4 bases, J shed 1 base, and the junction held 9 bases outside the gene matches. CDR3 coding DNA: TGTGCCACCAGTGACTTCGGGAGGAGCGGATCCTACAATGAGCAGTTCTTC. Protein: CATSDFGRSGSYNEQFF.

This clonotype was recorded at least ten times. This chain links TRBV7-2 with TRBJ1-1, with D possibly matching TRBD1 (5 bases). This CDR3 is 14 amino acids long. V shed 0 bases and J shed 6 bases, with 11 bases lying between them. Germline CDR1 reads SGHTA; CDR2 reads FQGNSA. CDR3 nucleotides: TGTGCCAGCAGCTTAGCATCCGCAGGGTCTGAAGCTTTCTTT. Residues: CASSLASAGSEAFF.

V usage is TRBV10-3 and J usage is TRBJ1-1, with 12 bases identical to TRBD1. Germline values: CDR1 ENHRY, CDR2 SYGVKD. After removal of 6 bases from V and 1 base from J, the junction contained 6 bases not matched to a gene. This CDR3 region has 16 residues. CDR3 nucleotide sequence: TGTGCCATCAGCCTAGGGACAGGGGGCGCGAACACTGAAGCTTTCTTT. Protein product: CAISLGTGGANTEAFF.

This clonotype was recorded at least ten times. The chain joins TRBV24-1 to TRBJ1-1, with D possibly being TRBD1 (5 bases). This CDR3 is built from 13 residues. Per germline, CDR1 KGHDR and CDR2 SFDVKD. The V and J ends lost 3 bases and 4 bases respectively, with 8 bases between them. In nucleotides, the CDR3 is TGTGCCACCAGTGATCCAGGGTCCACTGAAGCTTTCTTT. Translation gives CATSDPGSTEAFF.

This clonotype appeared many times. V and J are TRBV7-8 and TRBJ2-1, with TRBD2 identical over 7 bases. V gave up 3 bases and J gave up 6 bases; unmatched junction bases: 14. The CDR3 sequence is 17 residues long. CDR1 is SGHVS, CDR2 FQNEAQ, per germline. The CDR3 here is CASSFMMRRENPNEQFF. In DNA form, the CDR3 reads TGTGCCAGCAGCTTTATGATGAGGCGGGAGAATCCCAATGAGCAGTTCTTC. Supplemented by reference TRBV7-8 and TRBJ2-1, the full variable domain reads GAGVSQSPRYKVAKRGQDVALRCDPISGHVSLFWYQQALGQGPEFLTYFQNEAQLDKSGLPSDRFFAERPEGSVSTLKIQRTQQEDSAVYLCASSFMMRRENPNEQFFGPGTRLTVL.

The sample holds many counts of this clonotype. The rearrangement joins TRBV12-3 or TRBV12-4 to TRBJ2-3; maybe TRBD1 (6 bases). The CDR3 runs 14 residues. The V end lost 4 bases, the J end lost 1 base, and 9 bases lay between the germline ends. CDR3 DNA sequence: TGTGCCAGCAGTTACTGGACAGGCACAGATACGCAGTATTTT. As protein: CASSYWTGTDTQYF.

This clonotype occurred a few times. This chain connects TRBV5-4 to TRBJ2-7; 9 bases agree with TRBD1. V was clipped by 3 bases and J by 3 bases; unmatched bases: 7. This CDR3 has 15 amino acids. Germline CDR1 and CDR2: SGHNT and YYREEE (reference sequence). The CDR3 protein is CASSSAGTGIYEQYF. In DNA form, the CDR3 reads TGTGCCAGCAGCTCCGCCGGGACAGGGATCTACGAGCAGTACTTC.

This clonotype was seen ten or more times. V and J are TRBV15 and TRBJ2-1; tentative D call: TRBD2 (5 bases). V was trimmed by 0 bases and J by 0 bases, leaving 9 bases between them. Per the germline V gene, CDR1 is LNHNV and CDR2 is YYDKDF (reference sequence). The CDR3 contains 16 residues. The CDR3 protein is CATSRDLGSSYNEQFF. In DNA, the CDR3 is TGTGCCACCAGCAGAGATTTGGGGAGCTCCTACAATGAGCAGTTCTTC.

This chain uses TRBV19 with TRBJ2-5; tentatively, D is TRBD2 (6 bases). This CDR3 has 13 residues. Germline CDR1 LNHDA, CDR2 SQIVND (reference sequence). V was pared by 6 bases and J by 6 bases, with 14 bases between. The CDR3 is CASSGGLRKTQYF. CDR3 nucleotide sequence: TGTGCCAGTAGCGGAGGGCTTCGGAAGACCCAGTACTTC.

This clonotype was recorded at least ten times. The J gene is TRBJ2-1, the V gene TRBV18; D is unclear. This CDR3 is 14 amino acids long. The germline V gene encodes CDR1 KGHSH and CDR2 LQKENI. The V gene lost 7 bases and the J gene lost 7 bases, with 17 bases spanning the gap. The CDR3 loop reads CASLPGLGMNEQFF. CDR3 coding DNA: TGTGCCAGCTTACCGGGCCTAGGCATGAATGAGCAGTTCTTC.

This clonotype came up many times. The V gene is TRBV28, the J gene TRBJ2-5, with 7 bases matching TRBD2. Germline V gene data show CDR1 as MDHEN and CDR2 as SYDVKM. J gave up 0 bases and V 6 bases, and 7 bases lay outside the gene matches. The CDR3 runs to 15 residues. The CDR3 spells CASRRLAGYQETQYF. In DNA, the CDR3 is TGTGCCAGCAGAAGACTAGCTGGGTACCAAGAGACCCAGTACTTC.

This clonotype showed up just a few times. The chain couples TRBV19 to TRBJ2-5; TRBD2 matches 9 bases. CDR1 and CDR2 (germline): LNHDA, SQIVND (reference sequence). V gave up 3 bases and J gave up 2 bases; unmatched junction bases: 4. CDR3 size: 15 residues. CDR3 protein: CASSIFLAGQETQYF. The CDR3 bases are TGTGCCAGTAGTATTTTCCTAGCGGGACAAGAGACCCAGTACTTC.

Ten or more counts support this clonotype. The J gene is TRBJ2-7, the V gene TRBV6-2 or TRBV6-3, with D possibly TRBD1 on 6 matching bases. CDR1 is MNHEY, CDR2 SVGEGT, per germline. Trimming pared 8 bases from V and 3 bases from J, leaving 17 bases between. CDR3 size: 14 residues. DNA of the CDR3: TGTGCCAGCGTTGCAACCGACAGGAACTACGAGCAGTACTTC. Translating it yields CASVATDRNYEQYF.

This clonotype was counted ten times or more. This chain links TRBV29-1 with TRBJ2-7; no clear D gene. The germline gives CDR1 SQVTM, CDR2 ANQGSEA. The CDR3 has 14 residues. V was shortened by 4 bases and J by 2 bases, with 15 bases between the two germline ends. CDR3 sequence: CSVARGQEPYEQYF. The CDR3 nucleotides read TGCAGCGTTGCGCGCGGCCAGGAACCCTACGAGCAGTACTTC.